Listed here are 28 T cell receptor beta chains from one sample, sequenced in a study of T cell responses to AZD1222 COVID-19 vaccine (dated by TCRdb to the early 2020s). The library relied on the immunoSEQ multiplex PCR assay. TCRdb retrieved this table from immuneACCESS and kept in-frame rearrangements only. Not all clones are present; in checked studies, unresolved V genes account for under half, and no reason is known for the remainder. The sample contains about 120,000 clones, roughly nine tenths of them found a single time. The biggest ten clones account for about 2.7% of the sample. The sample's time point, from its label and the paper: baseline before first vaccination. Sequenced here: peripheral blood, sampled on day 0 of AZD1222 vaccination. These receptors were taken from an adult in good health.

The chain employs TRBV5-1 and TRBJ2-2, with a tentative D call TRBD2 (6 bases). V lost 7 bases, J lost 4 bases, and 17 bases lay in between. The CDR3 is 15 residues long. Per germline, CDR1 SGHRS and CDR2 YFSETQ. CDR3 DNA sequence: TGCGCCAGCTCCCGGGAGCTACAGAGCACCGGGGAGCTGTTTTTT. Encoded protein: CASSRELQSTGELFF.

The chain uses TRBV3-1 (or the pseudogene TRBV3-2) and TRBJ1-1; 7 bases agree with TRBD1. The V segment lost 0 bases and the J segment 8 bases; nucleotides outside the gene matches: 3. Germline CDR1 reads LGHDT; CDR2 reads YNNKEL (reference sequence). CDR3 length: 13 residues. Here the CDR3 DNA reads TGTGCCAGCAGCCAAGATCTGACAGGGGAAGCTTTCTTT. Its protein product is CASSQDLTGEAFF.

The chain joins TRBV19 to TRBJ2-7; D is possibly TRBD1 (6 bases). Germline V gene sequence: CDR1 LNHDA, CDR2 SQIVND (reference sequence). Trimming pared 4 bases from V and 3 bases from J, leaving 13 bases between. The CDR3 length is 14 residues. CDR3 DNA sequence: TGTGCCAGTAGTAGTTCCGGGACAAGCTACGAGCAGTACTTC. Protein: CASSSSGTSYEQYF.

The chain recombines TRBV5-4 with TRBJ1-1; no reliable D call. The CDR3 has 15 residues. The V gene lost 1 base and the J gene lost 1 base, with 11 bases spanning the gap. CDR1 is SGHNT and CDR2 is YYREEE in the germline V gene (reference sequence). CDR3 nucleotides: TGTGCCAGCAGCTTGTTTCACACGGCGAACACTGAAGCTTTCTTT. This codes for CASSLFHTANTEAFF.

The chain joins TRBV21-1 to TRBJ2-7; the tabulated D call, TRBD1, remains unverified against the DNA. TRBV21-1 is deemed a pseudogene. The CDR3 runs to 16 residues. The CDR3 region has the DNA TGTGCCAGCAGCGAGGGTGAGGGACAGGATACCTACGAGCAGTACTTC. This encodes CASSEGEGQDTYEQYF.

This chain uses TRBV23-1 with TRBJ1-5; D not certain. TRBV23-1 is identified as an open reading frame with a role that is uncertain. The CDR3 sequence is 17 residues long. The germline V and J ends were trimmed by 4 bases and 0 bases, with 16 bases remaining between them. The CDR3 sequence is CASSLHGSSASNQPQHF. The DNA of the CDR3 is TGCGCCAGCAGTCTCCACGGGAGTTCCGCTAGCAATCAGCCCCAGCATTTT.

The V gene is TRBV5-8, the J gene TRBJ2-7, with 9 positions matching TRBD2. Germline values: CDR1 SGHTS, CDR2 YDEGEE. The CDR3 is 17 amino acids. After removal of 0 bases from V and 6 bases from J, the junction contained 13 bases not matched to a gene. CDR3 sequence reads: CASSLEFSGSLRSEQYF. The CDR3 coding sequence is TGTGCCAGCAGCTTGGAATTTAGCGGGAGTCTTAGGAGCGAGCAGTACTTC.

Note on this clone: Other DNA sequences in the sample encode the same CDR3. This chain connects TRBV29-1 to TRBJ2-1; possibly TRBD2 for D (6 bases). With 2 bases removed from V and 7 bases from J, the gap between germline ends came to 6 bases. Germline values: CDR1 SQVTM, CDR2 ANQGSEA. CDR3 length: 11 residues. The CDR3 sequence is CSVERGNEQFF. For the CDR3, the DNA is TGCAGCGTTGAACGGGGGAATGAGCAGTTCTTC.

The CDR3 region is CASSLALLAGGRDEQYF. CDR3 nucleotide sequence: TGTGCCAGCAGCTTAGCGTTGCTTGCAGGGGGCCGTGACGAGCAGTACTTC. The chain couples TRBV7-2 to TRBJ2-7; 8 positions agree with TRBD1. Per the germline V gene, CDR1 is SGHTA and CDR2 is FQGNSA. This CDR3 is 17 amino acids long. V shed 0 bases, J shed 5 bases, and the junction held 12 bases outside the gene matches.

The sample holds one count of this clone. The chain employs TRBV6-6 and TRBJ2-7, with 7 bases fitting TRBD1. Losses at the gene ends were 6 bases for V and 2 bases for J; bases not matched to a gene: 4. The CDR3 contains 13 residues. From germline, CDR1 is MNHNY and CDR2 SVGAGI (reference sequence). CDR3 coding DNA: TGTGCCAGCAGGCAGGGGGTTCCCTACGAGCAGTACTTC. Translation gives CASRQGVPYEQYF.

The chain links TRBV6-5 to TRBJ1-1; 7 nucleotides agree with TRBD1. The V segment lost 0 bases and the J segment 5 bases; nucleotides outside the gene matches: 6. CDR1 MNHEY and CDR2 SVGAGI come from the germline V gene. This CDR3 contains 15 residues. In nucleotides, the CDR3 is TGTGCCAGCAGTTACTCAAGGACAGGCTGGACTGAAGCTTTCTTT. Its protein product is CASSYSRTGWTEAFF.

This sequence joins TRBV4-1 and TRBJ2-1; D ambiguous. Trimming removed 4 bases from V and 8 bases from J, with 9 bases in between. Germline CDR1 reads MGHRA; CDR2 reads YSYEKL. The CDR3 spans 12 residues. The CDR3, as DNA: TGCGCCAGCAGCCCCAATCTGGATGAGCAGTTCTTC. Protein sequence: CASSPNLDEQFF.

This chain joins TRBV27 and TRBJ2-1, with D maybe TRBD2 (6 bases). This CDR3 is 14 amino acids long. The germline CDR1 and CDR2 sequences are MNHEY and SMNVEV (reference sequence). V was shortened by 3 bases and J by 6 bases, with 12 bases between the two germline ends. CDR3: CASSFSSAVNEQFF. CDR3 DNA sequence: TGTGCCAGCAGTTTTTCTAGCGCCGTCAATGAGCAGTTCTTC.

The chain couples TRBV5-1 to TRBJ2-2; 14 bases fit TRBD2. This CDR3 is built from 18 residues. Germline V lookup: CDR1 SGHRS, CDR2 YFSETQ. J was trimmed by 4 bases and V by 0 bases; bases with no gene match: 5. Here the CDR3 DNA reads TGCGCCAGCAGCTTGGGACTAGCGGGAGGGCCAAGCACCGGGGAGCTGTTTTTT. Translating it yields CASSLGLAGGPSTGELFF.

This rearrangement joins TRBV5-1 to TRBJ1-1, with 9 bases identical to TRBD1. Germline values: CDR1 SGHRS, CDR2 YFSETQ. The J segment lost 0 bases and the V segment lost 2 bases, leaving 14 bases of the junction unmatched. CDR3 size: 19 residues. For the CDR3, the DNA is TGCGCCAGCAGCTTATACCAACAGGGGGCGCGCTTAATGAACACTGAAGCTTTCTTT. It encodes CASSLYQQGARLMNTEAFF.

This sequence joins TRBV29-1 and TRBJ2-1; D remains ambiguous. V was trimmed by 4 bases and J by 3 bases, leaving 7 bases between them. CDR1 SQVTM and CDR2 ANQGSEA come from the germline V gene. The CDR3 consists of 12 residues. CDR3 DNA sequence: TGCAGCGTTGGGTTCGGCTACAATGAGCAGTTCTTC. Translating gives CSVGFGYNEQFF.

J is TRBJ1-1 and V is TRBV11-2; D possibly corresponds to TRBD1 (5 bases). Trimming cost V 0 bases and J 6 bases, with 14 bases left between them. The CDR3 runs to 15 residues. Per germline, CDR1 SGHAT and CDR2 FQNNGV. CDR3 residues: CASSLDRQGAAEAFF. CDR3 coding DNA: TGTGCCAGCAGCTTAGATCGGCAGGGCGCAGCTGAAGCTTTCTTT.

The gene calls are TRBV5-1 and TRBJ2-6; tentatively, D is TRBD1 or TRBD2 (5 bases each). The V gene's germline CDR1 is SGHRS and CDR2 YFSETQ. Trimming took 4 bases from V and 0 from J, leaving 14 bases between them. The CDR3 is made up of 17 amino acids. CDR3 in amino acids: CASSHGGRPSGANVLTF. In DNA form, the CDR3 reads TGCGCCAGCAGCCATGGGGGACGTCCCTCTGGGGCCAACGTCCTGACTTTC.

The chain has TRBV5-4 and TRBJ1-2; 8 bases match TRBD1. Trimming at V came to 8 bases and at J to 7 bases, leaving 7 bases not matched to a gene. Germline V CDR1 and CDR2: SGHNT, YYREEE (reference sequence). The CDR3 totals 12 residues. CDR3 region: CARHNTGGGYTF. The CDR3, as DNA: TGTGCCAGGCATAATACAGGGGGTGGCTACACCTTC.

J is TRBJ1-1 and V is TRBV6-1; 7 bases map to TRBD1. Germline V CDR1 and CDR2: MNHNS, SASEGT. The CDR3 is 20 amino acids. J lost 0 bases, V lost 0 bases, and 16 bases had no gene match. The CDR3 DNA sequence: TGTGCCAGCAGTGAAGCGGAAAGGGGGTTCTTTCAGGGGGTGAACACTGAAGCTTTCTTT. Translation: CASSEAERGFFQGVNTEAFF.

V is TRBV15 and J is TRBJ1-5, with D perhaps TRBD1 (6 bases). Deletions cut 0 bases from V and 7 bases from J, with 13 bases between. Germline lookup yields CDR1 LNHNV and CDR2 YYDKDF (reference sequence). The CDR3 is made up of 15 amino acids. CDR3 protein: CATSRDRGGRQPQHF. The DNA of the CDR3 is TGTGCCACCAGCAGAGATAGGGGGGGCCGACAGCCCCAGCATTTT.

This chain uses TRBV18 with TRBJ2-1; D is undetermined. Per the germline V gene, CDR1 is KGHSH and CDR2 is LQKENI. The germline V and J ends were trimmed by 3 bases and 6 bases, with 6 bases remaining between them. CDR3 length: 12 residues. The DNA for the CDR3 is TGTGCCAGCTCACCGGAACGCAATGAGCAGTTCTTC. This gives the protein CASSPERNEQFF.

This rearrangement joins TRBV9 to TRBJ2-2, with 8 bases fitting TRBD1. V was pared by 3 bases and J by 6 bases, with 10 bases of the junction left unmatched. Germline V CDR1 and CDR2: SGDLS, YYNGEE. CDR3 length equals 16 residues. The DNA for the CDR3 is TGTGCCAGCAGCGCCCAGGGACAGGCGGCCTCCGGGGAGCTGTTTTTT. Amino acid sequence: CASSAQGQAASGELFF. The variable domain in full, completed from reference TRBV9 and TRBJ2-2, reads DSGVTQTPKHLITATGQRVTLRCSPRSGDLSVYWYQQSLDQGLQFLIQYYNGEERAKGNILERFSAQQFPDLHSELNLSSLELGDSALYFCASSAQGQAASGELFFGEGSRLTVL.

The chain uses TRBV5-1 and TRBJ2-1; no reliable D call. Trimming removed 1 base from V and 4 bases from J, with 9 bases in between. Per germline, CDR1 SGHRS and CDR2 YFSETQ. CDR3 length: 14 residues. CDR3 protein: CASSLISLYNEQFF. The DNA of the CDR3 is TGCGCCAGCAGCTTGATTAGCTTATACAATGAGCAGTTCTTC.

CDR3 in amino acids: CASARTGNTEAFF. CDR3 nucleotides: TGTGCCAGCGCAAGGACAGGTAACACTGAAGCTTTCTTT. The chain joins TRBV6-4 to TRBJ1-1, with 7 bases matching TRBD1. J was trimmed by 2 bases and V by 8 bases; bases with no gene match: 5. Germline loops: CDR1 MRHNA, CDR2 SNTAGT. The CDR3 loop spans 13 amino acids.

V is TRBV27 and J is TRBJ2-2, with 10 positions matching TRBD2. The CDR3 extends over 18 amino acids. Germline lookup yields CDR1 MNHEY and CDR2 SMNVEV (reference sequence). The J segment lost 3 bases and the V segment lost 4 bases, leaving 11 bases of the junction unmatched. The CDR3 sequence: CASSWLAGVVVDTGELFF. For the CDR3, the DNA is TGTGCCAGCAGTTGGCTAGCGGGAGTCGTGGTGGACACCGGGGAGCTGTTTTTT.

This chain connects TRBV29-1 to TRBJ2-7, with D tentatively TRBD1 (6 bases). The CDR3 consists of 12 residues. Trimming took 7 bases from V and 3 from J, leaving 13 bases between them. Germline lookup yields CDR1 SQVTM and CDR2 ANQGSEA. CDR3 coding DNA: TGCAGCGCTAGGGACACGCACTACGAGCAGTACTTC. Translated: CSARDTHYEQYF.

The V gene is TRBV6-5, the J gene TRBJ2-3; weak D call: TRBD2 (5 bases). CDR3 length: 14 amino acids. Per germline, CDR1 MNHEY and CDR2 SVGAGI. Trimming took off 6 bases at V and 0 bases at J, with 10 bases between the two ends. The CDR3 reads CASSPEASTDTQYF. Here the CDR3 DNA reads TGTGCCAGCAGCCCGGAGGCAAGCACAGATACGCAGTATTTT.